The sequence of this T cell receptor (beta chain) was determined in a study of beta chain features in type 1 diabetes. Study information: Healthy donors, compared against patients, showed similar age, gender and cell yields.

Regarding the study as a whole: PCR might preferentially amplify shorter templates, equally in patients and controls. Significant though moderate, a shortening of TCRB CDR3s appeared in all four CD4+ subsets of Type 1 diabetes patients.

The whole isolated RNA underwent reverse transcription, so sequencing captured expressed TCRB transcripts. Mean read depth for naive, central memory and regulatory T cell samples was about 3.6 million reads. The assay was immunoSEQ multiplex PCR, and TCRdb's table has in-frame clones only and misses some. The table lists approximately 140,000 clones, approximately 9% of them singletons, with under 0.9% in the top ten. Germline CDR1 and CDR2: WNHNN and SYGVQD (reference sequence). V lost 2 bases, J lost 5 bases, and 9 bases lay in between. The CDR3 is 13 residues long. This clone has more than one count but fewer than ten. The antigen remains unidentified.

The sequenced material came from central memory CD4+ T cells from blood. The chain recombines TRBV10-1 with TRBJ1-1; D may be TRBD1 (6 bases). The receptor's source is a man between 25 and 39 years old with type 1 diabetes. In nucleotides, the CDR3 is TGCGCCAGCAGTGAGCAGCAGGGGACTGAAGCTTTCTTT. Translated, it gives CASSEQQGTEAFF.